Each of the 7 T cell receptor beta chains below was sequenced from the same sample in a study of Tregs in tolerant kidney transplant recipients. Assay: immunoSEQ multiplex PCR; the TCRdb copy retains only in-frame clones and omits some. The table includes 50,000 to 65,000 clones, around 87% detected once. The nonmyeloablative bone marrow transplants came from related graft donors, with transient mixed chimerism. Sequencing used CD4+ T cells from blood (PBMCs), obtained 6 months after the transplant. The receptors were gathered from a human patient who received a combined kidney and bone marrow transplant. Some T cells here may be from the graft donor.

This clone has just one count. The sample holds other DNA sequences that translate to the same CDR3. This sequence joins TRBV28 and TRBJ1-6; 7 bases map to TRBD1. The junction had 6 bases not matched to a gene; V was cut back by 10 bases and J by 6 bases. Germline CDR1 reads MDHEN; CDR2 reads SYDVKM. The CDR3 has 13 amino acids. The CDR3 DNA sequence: TGTGCCATACAGGACAGGCTTAATTCACCCCTCCACTTT. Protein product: CAIQDRLNSPLHF.

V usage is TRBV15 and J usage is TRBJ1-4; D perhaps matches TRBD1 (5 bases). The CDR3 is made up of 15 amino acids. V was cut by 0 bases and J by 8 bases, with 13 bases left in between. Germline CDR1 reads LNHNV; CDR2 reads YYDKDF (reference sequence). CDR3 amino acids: CATSRDMGPEEKLFF. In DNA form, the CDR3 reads TGTGCCACCAGCAGAGATATGGGGCCGGAGGAAAAACTGTTTTTT.

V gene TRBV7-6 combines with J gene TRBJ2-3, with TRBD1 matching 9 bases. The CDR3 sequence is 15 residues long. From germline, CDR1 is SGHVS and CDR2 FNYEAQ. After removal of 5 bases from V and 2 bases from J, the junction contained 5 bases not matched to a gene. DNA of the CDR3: TGTGCCAGCAGCCCGGGACAGGGACACACAGATACGCAGTATTTT. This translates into CASSPGQGHTDTQYF. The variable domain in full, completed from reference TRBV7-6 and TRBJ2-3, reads GAGVSQSPRYKVTKRGQDVALRCDPISGHVSLYWYRQALGQGPEFLTYFNYEAQQDKSGLPNDRFSAERPEGSISTLTIQRTEQRDSAMYRCASSPGQGHTDTQYFGPGTRLTVL.

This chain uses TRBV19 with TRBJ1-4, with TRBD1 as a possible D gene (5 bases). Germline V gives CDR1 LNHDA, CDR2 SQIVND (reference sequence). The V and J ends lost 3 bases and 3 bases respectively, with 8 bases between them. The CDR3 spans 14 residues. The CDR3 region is CASSMGRANEKLFF. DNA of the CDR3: TGTGCCAGTAGTATGGGCAGGGCTAATGAAAAACTGTTTTTT. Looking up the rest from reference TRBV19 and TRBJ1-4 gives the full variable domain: DGGITQSPKYLFRKEGQNVTLSCEQNLNHDAMYWYRQDPGQGLRLIYYSQIVNDFQKGDIAEGYSVSREKKESFPLTVTSAQKNPTAFYLCASSMGRANEKLFFGSGTQLSVL.

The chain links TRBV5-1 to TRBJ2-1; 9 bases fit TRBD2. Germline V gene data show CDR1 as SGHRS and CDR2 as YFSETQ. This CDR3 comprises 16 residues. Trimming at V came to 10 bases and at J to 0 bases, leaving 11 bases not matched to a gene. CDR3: CARALAGSSSYNEQFF. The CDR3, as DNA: TGCGCCCGGGCGCTAGCGGGGAGTAGCTCCTACAATGAGCAGTTCTTC.

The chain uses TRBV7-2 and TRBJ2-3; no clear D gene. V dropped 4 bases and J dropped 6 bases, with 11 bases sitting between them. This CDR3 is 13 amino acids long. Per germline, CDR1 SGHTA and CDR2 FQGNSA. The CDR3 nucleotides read TGTGCCAGCAGCTCTAAAGCCTCTGATACGCAGTATTTT. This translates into CASSSKASDTQYF.

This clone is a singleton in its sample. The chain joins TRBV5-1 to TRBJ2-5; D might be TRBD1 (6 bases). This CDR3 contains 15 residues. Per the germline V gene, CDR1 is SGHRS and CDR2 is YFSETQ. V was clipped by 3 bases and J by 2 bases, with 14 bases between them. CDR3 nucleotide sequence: TGCGCCAGCAGCTGGGATACAGGGAGACAAGAGACCCAGTACTTC. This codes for CASSWDTGRQETQYF.